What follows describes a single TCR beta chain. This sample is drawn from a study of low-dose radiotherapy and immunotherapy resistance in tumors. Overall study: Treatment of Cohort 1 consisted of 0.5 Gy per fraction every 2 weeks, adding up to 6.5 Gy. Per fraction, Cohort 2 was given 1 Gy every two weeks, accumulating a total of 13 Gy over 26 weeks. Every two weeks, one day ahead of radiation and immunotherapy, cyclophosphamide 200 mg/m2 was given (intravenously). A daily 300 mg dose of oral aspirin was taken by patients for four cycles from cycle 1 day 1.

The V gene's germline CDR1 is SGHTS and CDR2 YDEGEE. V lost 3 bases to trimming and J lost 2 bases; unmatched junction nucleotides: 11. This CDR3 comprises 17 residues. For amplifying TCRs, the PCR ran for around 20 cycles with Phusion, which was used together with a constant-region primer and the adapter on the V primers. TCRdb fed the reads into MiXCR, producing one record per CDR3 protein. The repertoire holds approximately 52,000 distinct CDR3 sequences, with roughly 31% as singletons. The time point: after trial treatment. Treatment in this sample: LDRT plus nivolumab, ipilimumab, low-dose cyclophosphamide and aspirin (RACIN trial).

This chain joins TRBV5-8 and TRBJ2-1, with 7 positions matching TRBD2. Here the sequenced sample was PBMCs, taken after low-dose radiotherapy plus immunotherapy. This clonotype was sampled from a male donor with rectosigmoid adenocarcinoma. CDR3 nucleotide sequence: TGTGCCAGCAGCTCCGGACCGGGCGGGGGAACCTACAATGAGCAGTTCTTC. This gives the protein CASSSGPGGGTYNEQFF.